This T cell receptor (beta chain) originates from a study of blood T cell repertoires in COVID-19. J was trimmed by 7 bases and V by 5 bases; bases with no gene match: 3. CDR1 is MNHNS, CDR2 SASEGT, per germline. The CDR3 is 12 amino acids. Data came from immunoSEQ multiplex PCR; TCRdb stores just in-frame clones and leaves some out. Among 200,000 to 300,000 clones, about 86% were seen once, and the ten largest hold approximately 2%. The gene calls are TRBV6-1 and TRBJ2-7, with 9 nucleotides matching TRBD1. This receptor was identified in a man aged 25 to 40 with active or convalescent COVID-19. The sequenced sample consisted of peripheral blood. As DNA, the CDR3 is TGTGCCAGCAGTTCAGGACAGGGGGAGCAGTACTTC. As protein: CASSSGQGEQYF.